A selection of T cell receptor beta chains follows, all from one sample in a study of T cell responses to AZD1222 COVID-19 vaccine. Libraries were prepared by immunoSEQ multiplex PCR; TCRdb keeps only in-frame clonotypes and omits some of them. The table lists roughly 100,000 clones, 89% of them singletons. The input for sequencing was peripheral blood, taken 28 days after the second AZD1222 dose. The receptors originated from an adult who received the AZD1222 COVID-19 vaccine. The CDR3 runs from the conserved cysteine through the conserved F or W. Fields, in order: J gene, V gene, D gene, clone size, CDR3 DNA, CDR3 protein. A D gene is named only where the DNA matches it firmly. Some rows mark clone size as missing; the rest say once, few, many or name a class of expanded clone.

TRBJ1-6 | TRBV4-3 | TRBD1 | - | TGCGCCAGCAGCCAAGATTTAAGACAGGGTTTGTGGAATTCACCCCTCCACTTT | CASSQDLRQGLWNSPLHF
TRBJ1-5 | TRBV7-2 | - | - | TGTGCCAGCAGCTCCCAGTACCTGCAACCCCAGCATTTT | CASSSQYLQPQHF
TRBJ1-1 | TRBV4-2 | TRBD1 | - | TGTGCCAGCAGCCAAAACAGGGGCGGGGCTTTCTTT | CASSQNRGGAFF
TRBJ2-7 | TRBV25-1 | TRBD1 | - | TGTGCCAGCAGTGAATTTAGGACAGGTTCGTACGAGCAGTACTTC | CASSEFRTGSYEQYF
TRBJ1-4 | TRBV21-1 | - | - | TGTGCCAGCAGACTAGGGGCTGAAAAACTGTTTTTT | CASRLGAEKLFF
TRBJ2-7 | TRBV19 | TRBD1 | - | TGTGCCAGTAGTATAGCGACAGGGGTCTCCTACGAGCAGTACTTC | CASSIATGVSYEQYF
TRBJ2-2 | TRBV6-5 | - | - | TGTGCCAGCACTAGCCCGAACACCGGGGAGCTGTTTTTT | CASTSPNTGELFF
TRBJ2-7 | TRBV16 | TRBD2 | - | TGTGCCAGCAGCCCGGCGGGGGGAGCCTACGAGCAGTACTTC | CASSPAGGAYEQYF
TRBJ1-6 | TRBV2 | - | - | TGTGCCAGCGTCGGGGGTCTTAATTCACCCCTCCACTTT | CASVGGLNSPLHF
TRBJ2-5 | TRBV18 | - | - | TGTGCCAGCTCACCACCGGTCAGCCTCCAAGAGACCCAGTACTTC | CASSPPVSLQETQYF
TRBJ2-3 | TRBV2 | - | - | TGTGCCAGCAGTGAATCCTGGGACAACACAGATACGCAGTATTTT | CASSESWDNTDTQYF
TRBJ2-7 | TRBV7-9 | - | few | TGTGCCAGCAGTTTCTCCCCAAAGGGGCTGGACGAGCAGTACTTC | CASSFSPKGLDEQYF
TRBJ1-6 | TRBV14 | - | - | TGTGCCAGCAGCCAAAGCCGGGGTAATTCACCCCTCCACTTT | CASSQSRGNSPLHF
TRBJ2-7 | TRBV6-5 | - | - | TGTGCCAGCAGTACCGACTGGAACTCCTACGAGCAGTACTTC | CASSTDWNSYEQYF
TRBJ2-1 | TRBV10-2 | TRBD1 | - | TGCGCCAGCACGGGACAGGGGGGAGACTCCTACAATGAGCAGTTCTTC | CASTGQGGDSYNEQFF
TRBJ1-2 | TRBV13 | - | - | TGTGCCAGCAGCTTAGGCCGGGGCAGGGGAGGCTATGGCTACACCTTC | CASSLGRGRGGYGYTF
TRBJ2-3 | TRBV12-1 | - | - | TGTGCCAGCAGCTACTTAGGGGCAGATACGCAGTATTTT | CASSYLGADTQYF
TRBJ2-2 | TRBV5-5 | - | - | TGTGCCAGCAGGAACAGGGACCTAGGGGAGCTGTTTTTT | CASRNRDLGELFF
TRBJ2-5 | TRBV11-2 | - | - | TGTGCCAGCAGCCCCCTGGTGGCTTCTATAGGGACCCAGTACTTC | CASSPLVASIGTQYF